One sample yielded the 3 T cell receptor beta chains listed below, sequenced in a study of response to subunit inactivated influenza vaccine. TCRdb reprocessed the RT-PCR reads via MiXCR and lists one record per CDR3 protein. Here the sample spans around 500,000 distinct CDR3 sequences, around 9.9% being singletons. Here the sequenced sample was PBMCs from blood, taken 45 days after vaccination. These receptor sequences come from a man in his fifties or sixties who received an inactivated influenza vaccine.

This clonotype appeared a few times. The CDR3 reads CASSTRLGMETQYF. In DNA, the CDR3 is TGTGCCAGCAGCACCCGCTTAGGAATGGAGACCCAGTACTTC. The chain recombines TRBV9 with TRBJ2-5; D remains ambiguous. Trimming pared 4 bases from V and 5 bases from J, leaving 15 bases between. This CDR3 comprises 14 residues. Germline CDR1 reads SGDLS; CDR2 reads YYNGEE.

This clonotype was seen a few times. The chain employs TRBV6-2 or TRBV6-3 and TRBJ1-2; 9 bases match TRBD1. V was clipped by 4 bases and J by 6 bases; unmatched bases: 3. Germline V gives CDR1 MNHEY, CDR2 SVGEGT. The CDR3 has 13 residues. The CDR3 here is CASSWTGVDGYTF. The CDR3 region has the DNA TGTGCCAGCAGTTGGACAGGGGTGGATGGCTACACCTTC.

The genes are TRBV12-3 or TRBV12-4 and TRBJ1-3; no clear D gene. The CDR3 contains 8 residues. Trimming stripped 8 bases from V and 8 bases from J, with 1 base between. The CDR3: CASHTIYF. The CDR3 DNA sequence: TGTGCCAGCCACACCATATATTTT.